This record looks at one T cell receptor beta chain sequence and its context. The data derive from a study of blood T cell repertoires in COVID-19. Study background: The United States, Italy and Spain supplied acute and convalescent COVID-19 samples. PBMCs, B-cell-depleted T cells, or T cells provided the cDNA or gDNA that made up the material.

Original methodology: Nucleated cell number was recorded as an estimate derived from reference gene primer amplification. The data were produced by immunoSEQ multiplex PCR, yet TCRdb's version contains in-frame clones alone and is incomplete. D and trimming were read from the DNA, whereas the V and J calls and clone size are those reported in that table. The repertoire holds approximately 140,000 clones, with about nine tenths as singletons. The CDR3 is 19 amino acids. The V gene's germline CDR1 is LGHNA and CDR2 YSLEER. V was clipped by 3 bases and J by 3 bases; unmatched bases: 16. Sample: peripheral blood. The sequence was collected from a human donor in a cohort sampled during active COVID-19. This rearrangement joins TRBV4-3 to TRBJ2-2, with 7 nucleotides matching TRBD2. The CDR3 sequence is CASSHDPPIAGEDTGELFF. In nucleotides, the CDR3 is TGCGCCAGCAGCCATGATCCCCCTATTGCGGGGGAGGACACCGGGGAGCTGTTTTTT.